Each of the 7 T cell receptor beta chains below was sequenced from the same sample in a study of cytomegalovirus exposure and HLA in healthy donors. Clones were read by immunoSEQ multiplex PCR, and TCRdb kept only the in-frame ones, dropping some. The top ten hold over 1.1% of the sample, which has about 190,000 clones, about 84% seen once. Source material: PBMCs. All receptors derive from a woman younger than 30 in good health and CMV-seronegative.

The chain uses TRBV18 and TRBJ1-4; the D gene is possibly TRBD1 (5 bases). This CDR3 is 14 amino acids long. V lost 2 bases and J lost 7, with 11 bases in between. Germline CDR1 reads KGHSH; CDR2 reads LQKENI. The CDR3 bases are TGTGCCAGCTCACCAGCGCAGGGCGGTGAAAAACTGTTTTTT. As protein: CASSPAQGGEKLFF.

This rearrangement joins TRBV5-1 to TRBJ2-3; D not certain. Trimming pared 1 base from V and 0 bases from J, leaving 9 bases between. The CDR3 totals 15 residues. The V gene's germline CDR1 is SGHRS and CDR2 YFSETQ. DNA for the CDR3: TGCGCCAGCAGCTTGTACGCGAAAAGCACAGATACGCAGTATTTT. Translated: CASSLYAKSTDTQYF.

This clone was seen a single time. The genes are TRBV27 and TRBJ2-2, with 9 bases that match TRBD1. The V gene's germline CDR1 is MNHEY and CDR2 SMNVEV (reference sequence). Trimming at V came to 5 bases and at J to 5 bases, leaving 3 bases not matched to a gene. This CDR3 region has 14 residues. The CDR3 coding sequence is TGTGCCAGCAGTGACAGGGGGTCTACCGGGGAGCTGTTTTTT. Its protein product is CASSDRGSTGELFF.

This rearrangement joins TRBV2 to TRBJ2-1; D is unresolved. Germline V gene lookup returns CDR1 SNHLY and CDR2 FYNNEI. The CDR3 is 12 residues long. The ends were cut back, 5 bases at V and 4 bases at J, with 6 bases in the middle. The CDR3 region is CASSSGYNEQFF. The CDR3 DNA reads as TGTGCCAGCAGTTCAGGATACAATGAGCAGTTCTTC.

The chain combines TRBV23-1 with TRBJ1-1, with TRBD1 as a possible D gene (5 bases). TRBV23-1 has ORF status, its function being uncertain. The V end was cut by 10 bases, the J end by 1 base, with 25 bases between. The CDR3 consists of 17 residues. CDR3 in DNA: TGCGCCAAAAGGACATCGGAGTGTGGAGTAGCGAACACTGAAGCTTTCTTT. Its translation: CAKRTSECGVANTEAFF.

This chain uses TRBV28 with TRBJ2-2; 9 bases are a match to TRBD1. V lost 11 bases to trimming and J lost 3 bases; unmatched junction nucleotides: 4. The CDR3 has 13 residues. Per the germline V gene, CDR1 is MDHEN and CDR2 is SYDVKM. CDR3 in DNA: TGTGCCGGCCGGGACAGGGACACCGGGGAGCTGTTTTTT. Translation gives CAGRDRDTGELFF. The variable domain in full, with the rest retrieved from reference TRBV28 and TRBJ2-2, is DVKVTQSSRYLVKRTGEKVFLECVQDMDHENMFWYRQDPGLGLRLIYFSYDVKMKEKGDIPEGYSVSREKKERFSLILESASTNQTSMYLCAGRDRDTGELFFGEGSRLTVL.

This chain links TRBV6-1 with TRBJ1-2; D gene ambiguous. Germline V gene data show CDR1 as MNHNS and CDR2 as SASEGT. The CDR3 is 14 residues long. The germline V and J ends were trimmed by 0 bases and 4 bases, with 9 bases remaining between them. CDR3 DNA: TGTGCCAGCAGTGAAGCGCTAGGAGTCTATGGCTACACCTTC. Translating it yields CASSEALGVYGYTF.